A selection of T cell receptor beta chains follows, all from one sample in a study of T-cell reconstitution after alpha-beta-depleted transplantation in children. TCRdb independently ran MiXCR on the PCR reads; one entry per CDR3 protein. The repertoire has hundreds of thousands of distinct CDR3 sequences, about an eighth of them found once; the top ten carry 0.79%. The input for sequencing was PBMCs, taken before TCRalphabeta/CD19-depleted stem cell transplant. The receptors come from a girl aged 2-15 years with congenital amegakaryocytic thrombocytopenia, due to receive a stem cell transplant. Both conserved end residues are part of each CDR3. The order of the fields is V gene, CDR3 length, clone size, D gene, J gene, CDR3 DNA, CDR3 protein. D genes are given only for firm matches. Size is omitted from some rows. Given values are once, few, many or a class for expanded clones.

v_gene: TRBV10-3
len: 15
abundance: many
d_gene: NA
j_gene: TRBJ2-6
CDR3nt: TGTGCCATCAGTGATCTAGTTTCTGGGGCCAACGTCCTGACTTTC
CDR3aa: CAISDLVSGANVLTF

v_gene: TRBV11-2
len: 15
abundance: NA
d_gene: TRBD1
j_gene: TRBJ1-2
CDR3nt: TGTGCCAGCAGCCGGCCGGGGCAGGGGGGTCCTGGCTACACCTTC
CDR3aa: CASSRPGQGGPGYTF

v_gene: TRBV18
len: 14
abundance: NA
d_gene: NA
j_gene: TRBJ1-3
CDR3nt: TGTGCCAGCTCACCAGACAGCTCTGGAAACACCATATATTTT
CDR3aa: CASSPDSSGNTIYF

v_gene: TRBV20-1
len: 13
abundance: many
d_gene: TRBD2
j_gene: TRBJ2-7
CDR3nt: TGCAGTGCCGATAGGGGACTACACTACGAGCAGTACTTC
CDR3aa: CSADRGLHYEQYF

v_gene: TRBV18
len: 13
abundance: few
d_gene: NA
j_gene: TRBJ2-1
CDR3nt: TGTGCCAGCTCACCACAGGCTAACAATGAGCAGTTCTTC
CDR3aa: CASSPQANNEQFF

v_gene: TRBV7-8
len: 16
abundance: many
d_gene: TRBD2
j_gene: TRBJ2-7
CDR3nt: TGTGCCAGCAGCTTATTTTCTAGCGGGAGTCGAAACGAGCAGTACTTC
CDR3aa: CASSLFSSGSRNEQYF

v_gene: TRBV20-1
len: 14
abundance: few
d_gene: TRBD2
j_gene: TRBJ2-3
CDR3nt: TGCAGTGCATCCAGCGGGAGGGCCCAGGAGCCGCAGTATTTT
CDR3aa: CSASSGRAQEPQYF

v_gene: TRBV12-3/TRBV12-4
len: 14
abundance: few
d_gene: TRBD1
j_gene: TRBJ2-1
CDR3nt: TGTGCCAGCGCAGGACAGGGGGAAGTGGGTGAGCAGTTCTTC
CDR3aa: CASAGQGEVGEQFF

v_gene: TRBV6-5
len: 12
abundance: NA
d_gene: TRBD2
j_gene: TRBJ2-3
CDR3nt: TGTGCCAGCCCAGCGCAGACGGGGGGGCAGTATTTT
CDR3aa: CASPAQTGGQYF

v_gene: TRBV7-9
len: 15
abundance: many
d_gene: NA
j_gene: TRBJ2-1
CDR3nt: TGTGCCAGCAGCTTGAATTCAGGGGCCTACAATGAGCAGTTCTTC
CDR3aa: CASSLNSGAYNEQFF

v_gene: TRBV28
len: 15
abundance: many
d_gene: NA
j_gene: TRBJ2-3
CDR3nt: TGTGCCAGCAGTTGGGACAAAATTACCACAGATACGCAGTATTTT
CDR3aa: CASSWDKITTDTQYF

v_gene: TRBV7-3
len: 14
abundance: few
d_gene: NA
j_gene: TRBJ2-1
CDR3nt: TGTGCCAGCAGCTCTCGACCCCAGACCAGTGAGCAGTTCTTC
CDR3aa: CASSSRPQTSEQFF

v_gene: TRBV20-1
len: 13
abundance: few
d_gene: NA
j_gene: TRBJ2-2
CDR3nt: TGCAGTGCTCGAGGGTCTGGAGACGGGGAGCTGTTTTTT
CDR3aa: CSARGSGDGELFF

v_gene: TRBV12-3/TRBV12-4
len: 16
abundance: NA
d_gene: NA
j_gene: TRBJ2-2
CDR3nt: TGTGCCAGCAGCCAAGGAGTGAAACGGAACACCGGGGAGCTGTTTTTT
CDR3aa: CASSQGVKRNTGELFF

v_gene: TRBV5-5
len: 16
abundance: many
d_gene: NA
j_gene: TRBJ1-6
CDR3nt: TGTGCCAGCAGCTCCATGGACAGCAACTATAATTCACCCCTCCACTTT
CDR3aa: CASSSMDSNYNSPLHF

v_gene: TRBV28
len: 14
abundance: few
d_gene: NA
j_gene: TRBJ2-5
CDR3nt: TGTGCCAGCAGTTTAAGGGTGGTGCAAGAGACCCAGTACTTC
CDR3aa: CASSLRVVQETQYF

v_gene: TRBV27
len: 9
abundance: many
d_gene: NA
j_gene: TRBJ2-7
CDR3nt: TGTGCCAGCCTTCTCGAGCAGTACTTC
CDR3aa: CASLLEQYF

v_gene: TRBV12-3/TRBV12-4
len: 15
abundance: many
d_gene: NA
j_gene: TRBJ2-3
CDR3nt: TGTGCCAGCAACTCGTGGGGCGATAGCACAGATACGCAGTATTTT
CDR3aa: CASNSWGDSTDTQYF

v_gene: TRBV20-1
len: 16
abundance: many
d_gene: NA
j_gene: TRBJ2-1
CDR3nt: TGCAGTGCTTACAATCACGCGGGTCCATTCTACAATGAGCAGTTCTTC
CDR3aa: CSAYNHAGPFYNEQFF

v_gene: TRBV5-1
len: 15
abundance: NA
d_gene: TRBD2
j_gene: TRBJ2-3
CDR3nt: TGCGCCAGCAGCTTGCCAGCGGGGCTCACAGATACGCAGTATTTT
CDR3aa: CASSLPAGLTDTQYF

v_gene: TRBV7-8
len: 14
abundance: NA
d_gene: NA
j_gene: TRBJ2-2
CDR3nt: TGTGCCTCGTCCGGGGGTGTTCGGGCCGGGGAGCTGTTTTTT
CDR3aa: CASSGGVRAGELFF

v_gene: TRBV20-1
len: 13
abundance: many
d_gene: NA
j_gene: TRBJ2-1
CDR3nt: TGCAGTGCTAGCTCGGGGCTTTACAATGAGCAGTTCTTC
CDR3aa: CSASSGLYNEQFF

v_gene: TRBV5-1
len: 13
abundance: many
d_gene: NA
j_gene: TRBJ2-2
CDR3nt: TGCGCCAGCAGCTTAGAGTACACCGGGGAGCTGTTTTTT
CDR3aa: CASSLEYTGELFF

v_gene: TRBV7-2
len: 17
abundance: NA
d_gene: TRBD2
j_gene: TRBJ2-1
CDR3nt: TGTGCCAGCAGCTTACGGTCCGGGGAGGGCTCCTACAATGAGCAGTTCTTC
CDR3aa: CASSLRSGEGSYNEQFF

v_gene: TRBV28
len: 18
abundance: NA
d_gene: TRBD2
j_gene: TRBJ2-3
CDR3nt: TGTGCCAGCAGTTTATGGTCTTTACTAGCGGAACACACAGATACGCAGTATTTT
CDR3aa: CASSLWSLLAEHTDTQYF

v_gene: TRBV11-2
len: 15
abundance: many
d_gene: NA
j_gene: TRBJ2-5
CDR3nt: TGTGCCAGCAGCTTATACCGGGATACCCAAGAGACCCAGTACTTC
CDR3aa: CASSLYRDTQETQYF

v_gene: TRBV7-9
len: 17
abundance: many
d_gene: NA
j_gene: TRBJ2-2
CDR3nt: TGTGCCAGCAGCTTATCCCGCGGAGTGGAGAGCACCGGGGAGCTGTTTTTT
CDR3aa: CASSLSRGVESTGELFF

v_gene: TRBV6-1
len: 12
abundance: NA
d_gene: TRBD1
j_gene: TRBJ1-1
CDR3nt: TGTGCCACCAAGACAGGGGGAACTGAAGCTTTCTTT
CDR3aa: CATKTGGTEAFF

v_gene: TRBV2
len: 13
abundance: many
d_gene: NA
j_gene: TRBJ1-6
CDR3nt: TGTGCCAGCAAGGAAGAGAGGGACTCACCCCTCCACTTT
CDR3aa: CASKEERDSPLHF

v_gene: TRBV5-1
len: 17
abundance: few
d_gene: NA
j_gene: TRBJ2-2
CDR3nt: TGCGCCAGCAGCTCCCTCGGTAGCGGAAGGACGGCCGGGGAGCTGTTTTTT
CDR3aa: CASSSLGSGRTAGELFF

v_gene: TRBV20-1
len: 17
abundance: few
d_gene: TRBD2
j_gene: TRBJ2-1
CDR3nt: TGCAGTGCTTCCGGGACTAGCGGGACCAGCTCCTACAATGAGCAGTTCTTC
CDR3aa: CSASGTSGTSSYNEQFF

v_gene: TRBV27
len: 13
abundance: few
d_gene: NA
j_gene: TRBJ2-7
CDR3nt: TGTGCCAGCAGTCTCCGGGGGAATGACGAGCAGTACTTC
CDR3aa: CASSLRGNDEQYF

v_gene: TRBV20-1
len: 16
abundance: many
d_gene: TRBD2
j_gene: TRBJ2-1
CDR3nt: TGCAGTGCTAGAGACCTACTAGCGGGAACTCACAATGAGCAGTTCTTC
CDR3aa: CSARDLLAGTHNEQFF

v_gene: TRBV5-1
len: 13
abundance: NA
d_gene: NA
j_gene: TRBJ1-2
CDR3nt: TGCGCCAGCAGCGCAACTGGGGCGAATGGCTACACCTTC
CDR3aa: CASSATGANGYTF

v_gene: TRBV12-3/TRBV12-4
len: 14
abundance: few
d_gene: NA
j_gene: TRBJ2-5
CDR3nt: TGTGCCAGCAGACAAACAGGGAGGCGAGAGACCCAGTACTTC
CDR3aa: CASRQTGRRETQYF

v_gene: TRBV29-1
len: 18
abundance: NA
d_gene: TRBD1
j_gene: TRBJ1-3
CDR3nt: TGCAGCGTTGAAGATGTCATAGTGGGGACAGGGACTGGAAACACCATATATTTT
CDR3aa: CSVEDVIVGTGTGNTIYF

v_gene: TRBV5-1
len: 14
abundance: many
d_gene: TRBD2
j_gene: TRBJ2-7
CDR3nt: TGCGCCAGCAGCCCTATGACTAGCGGGGCCGAGCAGTACTTC
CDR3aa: CASSPMTSGAEQYF

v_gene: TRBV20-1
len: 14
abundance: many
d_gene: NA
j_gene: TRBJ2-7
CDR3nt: TGCAGTGCCGACCCTCCCAAAAGTGCCCACGAGCAGTACTTC
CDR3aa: CSADPPKSAHEQYF

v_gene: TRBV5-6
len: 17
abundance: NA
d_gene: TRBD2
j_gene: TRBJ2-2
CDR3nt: TGTGCCAGCAGCTGGGCCGAGCGGGATCTGAACACCGGGGAGCTGTTTTTT
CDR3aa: CASSWAERDLNTGELFF

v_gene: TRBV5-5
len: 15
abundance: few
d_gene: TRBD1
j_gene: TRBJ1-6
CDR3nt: TGTGCCAGCATCGAGACAGGGCTCTATAATTCACCCCTCCACTTT
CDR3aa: CASIETGLYNSPLHF

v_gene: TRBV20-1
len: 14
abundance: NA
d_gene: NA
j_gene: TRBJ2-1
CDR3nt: TGCAGTGCTAGAGATTTAGTGGAATACAATGAGCAGTTCTTC
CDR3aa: CSARDLVEYNEQFF

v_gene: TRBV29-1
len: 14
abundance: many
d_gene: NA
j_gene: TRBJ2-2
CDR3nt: TGCAGCGTTGCCGCGAAGAGACGGGCCGGGGAGCTGTTTTTT
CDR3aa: CSVAAKRRAGELFF

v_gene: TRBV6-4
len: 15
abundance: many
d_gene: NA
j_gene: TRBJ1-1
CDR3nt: TGTGCCAGCAGTGACTCGGGGACGGGCATAGCTGAAGCTTTCTTT
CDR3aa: CASSDSGTGIAEAFF

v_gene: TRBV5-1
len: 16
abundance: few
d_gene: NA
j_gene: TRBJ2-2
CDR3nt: TGCGCCAGCAGCTCCGGAGGGGGAGGGGACACCGGGGAGCTGTTTTTT
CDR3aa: CASSSGGGGDTGELFF

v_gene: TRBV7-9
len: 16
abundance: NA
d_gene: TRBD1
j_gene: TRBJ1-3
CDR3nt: TGTGCCAGCAGCTTCCGTGGGACAGGGAGTGGAAACACCATATATTTT
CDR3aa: CASSFRGTGSGNTIYF

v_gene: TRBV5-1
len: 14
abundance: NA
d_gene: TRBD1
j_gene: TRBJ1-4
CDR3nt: TGCGCCAGCAGCGCCGACAGGGGAAGGGAAAAACTGTTTTTT
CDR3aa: CASSADRGREKLFF

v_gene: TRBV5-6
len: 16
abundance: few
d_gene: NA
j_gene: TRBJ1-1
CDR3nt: TGTGCCAGCAGCCTAACCGGAAGGGAAGATTTCACTGAAGCTTTCTTT
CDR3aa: CASSLTGREDFTEAFF

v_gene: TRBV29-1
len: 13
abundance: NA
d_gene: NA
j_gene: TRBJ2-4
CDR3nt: TGCAGCGTAATTGGCGTGGCCAAAAACATTCAGTACTTC
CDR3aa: CSVIGVAKNIQYF

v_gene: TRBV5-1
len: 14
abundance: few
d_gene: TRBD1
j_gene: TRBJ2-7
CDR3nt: TGCGCCAGCACCGGAACAGGGGCCACCTACGAGCAGTACTTC
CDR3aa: CASTGTGATYEQYF

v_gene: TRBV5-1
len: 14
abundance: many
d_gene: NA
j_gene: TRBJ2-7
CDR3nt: TGCGCCAGCAGCTTGGGGCGGCCCTCCTACGAGCAGTACTTC
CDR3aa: CASSLGRPSYEQYF

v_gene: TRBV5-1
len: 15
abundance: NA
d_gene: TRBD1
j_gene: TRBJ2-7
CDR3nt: TGCGCCAGCAGCTCCCGACAGGGGAGCTCCTACGAGCAGTACTTC
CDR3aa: CASSSRQGSSYEQYF

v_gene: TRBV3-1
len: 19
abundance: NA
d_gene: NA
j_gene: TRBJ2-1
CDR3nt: TGTGCCAGCAGCCAAGATTTTGGGCCCAGGGGCCTCCGACGCAATGAGCAGTTCTTC
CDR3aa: CASSQDFGPRGLRRNEQFF

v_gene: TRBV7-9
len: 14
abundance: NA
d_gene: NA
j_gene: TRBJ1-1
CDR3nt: TGTGCCAGCAGACACCACACAGGGAACACTGAAGCTTTCTTT
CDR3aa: CASRHHTGNTEAFF

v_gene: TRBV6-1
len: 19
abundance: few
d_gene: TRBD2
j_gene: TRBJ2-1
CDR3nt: TGTGCCAGCAGTCAAACGGGACTAGCGGGAGGGTCGGCCTACAATGAGCAGTTCTTC
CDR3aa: CASSQTGLAGGSAYNEQFF

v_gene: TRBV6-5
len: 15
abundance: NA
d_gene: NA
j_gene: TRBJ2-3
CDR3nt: TGTGCCAGCAGTTATGGCGGTGGGGTGAGAGATACGCAGTATTTT
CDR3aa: CASSYGGGVRDTQYF

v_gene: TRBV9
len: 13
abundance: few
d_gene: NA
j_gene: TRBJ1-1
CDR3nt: TGTGCCAGCAGCGTGTTAGGGAACACTGAAGCTTTCTTT
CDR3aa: CASSVLGNTEAFF

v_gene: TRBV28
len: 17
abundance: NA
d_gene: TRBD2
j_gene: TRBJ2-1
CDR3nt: TGTGCCAGCAGTTTAATGGGACTAGCGGGTCGCGACAATGAGCAGTTCTTC
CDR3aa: CASSLMGLAGRDNEQFF

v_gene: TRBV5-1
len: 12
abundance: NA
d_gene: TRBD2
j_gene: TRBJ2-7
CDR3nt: TGCGCCAGCAGCTGGACTAGCAACGAGCAGTACTTC
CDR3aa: CASSWTSNEQYF